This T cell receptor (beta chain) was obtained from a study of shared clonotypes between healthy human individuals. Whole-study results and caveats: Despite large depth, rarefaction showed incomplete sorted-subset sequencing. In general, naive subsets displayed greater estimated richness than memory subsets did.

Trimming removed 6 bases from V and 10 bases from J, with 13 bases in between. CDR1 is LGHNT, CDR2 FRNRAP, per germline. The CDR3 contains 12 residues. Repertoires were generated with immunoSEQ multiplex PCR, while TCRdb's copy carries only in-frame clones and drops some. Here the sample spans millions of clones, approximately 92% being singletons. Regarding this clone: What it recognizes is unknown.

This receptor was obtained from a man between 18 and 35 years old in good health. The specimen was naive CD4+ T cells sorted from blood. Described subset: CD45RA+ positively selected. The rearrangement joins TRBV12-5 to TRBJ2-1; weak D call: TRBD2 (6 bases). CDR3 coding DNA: TGTGCTAGTGGCTCTGCTAGCGACGAGCAGTTCTTC. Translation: CASGSASDEQFF.